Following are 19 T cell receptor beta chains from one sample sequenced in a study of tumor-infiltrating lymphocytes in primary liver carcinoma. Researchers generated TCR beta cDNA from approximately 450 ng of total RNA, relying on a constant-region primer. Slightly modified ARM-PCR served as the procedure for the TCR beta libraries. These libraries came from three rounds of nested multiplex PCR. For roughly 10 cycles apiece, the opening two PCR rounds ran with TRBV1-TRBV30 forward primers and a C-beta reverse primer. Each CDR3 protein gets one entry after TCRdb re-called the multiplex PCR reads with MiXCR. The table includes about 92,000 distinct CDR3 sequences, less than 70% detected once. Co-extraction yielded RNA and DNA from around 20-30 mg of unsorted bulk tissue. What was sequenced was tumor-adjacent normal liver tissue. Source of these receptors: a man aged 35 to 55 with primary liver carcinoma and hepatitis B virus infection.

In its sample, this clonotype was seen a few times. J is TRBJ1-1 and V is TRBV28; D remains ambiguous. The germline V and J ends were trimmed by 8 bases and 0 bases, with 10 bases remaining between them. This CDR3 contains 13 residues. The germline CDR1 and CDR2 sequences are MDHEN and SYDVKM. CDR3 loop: CASRPVMNTEAFF. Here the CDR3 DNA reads TGTGCCAGCCGGCCCGTCATGAACACTGAAGCTTTCTTT. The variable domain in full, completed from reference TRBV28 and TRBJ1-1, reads DVKVTQSSRYLVKRTGEKVFLECVQDMDHENMFWYRQDPGLGLRLIYFSYDVKMKEKGDIPEGYSVSREKKERFSLILESASTNQTSMYLCASRPVMNTEAFFGQGTRLTVV.

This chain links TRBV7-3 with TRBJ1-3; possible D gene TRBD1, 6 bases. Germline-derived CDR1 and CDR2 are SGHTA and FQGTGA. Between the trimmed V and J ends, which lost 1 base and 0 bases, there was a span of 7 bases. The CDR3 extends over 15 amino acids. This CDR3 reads CASSLNRDSGNTIYF. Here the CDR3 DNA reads TGTGCCAGCAGCTTAAACAGGGACTCTGGAAACACCATATATTTT.

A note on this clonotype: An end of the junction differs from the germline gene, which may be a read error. The CDR3 loop is CVSSPRTSVYNEQSF. The CDR3 DNA is TGTGTCAGCAGCCCCCGGACTAGCGTTTACAATGAGCAGTCCTTC. The chain carries TRBV11-2 and TRBJ2-1; 9 bases are shared with TRBD2. Germline V gene lookup returns CDR1 SGHAT and CDR2 FQNNGV. The CDR3 sequence is 15 residues long.

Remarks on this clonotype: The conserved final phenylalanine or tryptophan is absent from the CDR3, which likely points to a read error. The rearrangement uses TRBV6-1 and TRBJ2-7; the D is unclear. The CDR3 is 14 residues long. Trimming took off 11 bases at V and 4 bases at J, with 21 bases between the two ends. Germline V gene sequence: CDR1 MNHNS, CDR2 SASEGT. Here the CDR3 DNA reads TGTGCCTCCAGCCGAAATCGGCTCGATTACGAGCAGTACTTA. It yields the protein CASSRNRLDYEQYL.

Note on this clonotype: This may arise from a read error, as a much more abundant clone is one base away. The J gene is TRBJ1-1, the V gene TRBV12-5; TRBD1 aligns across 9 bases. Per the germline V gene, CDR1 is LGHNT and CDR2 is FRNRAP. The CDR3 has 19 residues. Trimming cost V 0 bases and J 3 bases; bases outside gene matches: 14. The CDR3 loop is CASGLVVGTGSGEDTEAFF. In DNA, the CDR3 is TGTGCTAGTGGTTTGGTAGTCGGGACAGGGTCGGGTGAGGACACTGAAGCTTTCTTT.

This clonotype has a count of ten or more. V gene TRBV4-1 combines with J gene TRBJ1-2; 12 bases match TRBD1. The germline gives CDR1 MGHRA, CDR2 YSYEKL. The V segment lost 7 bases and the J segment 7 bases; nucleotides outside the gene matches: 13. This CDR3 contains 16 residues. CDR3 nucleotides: TGCGCCAGCAACCCTGCCGGGACAGGGGGCCGAGGTGGCTACACCTTC. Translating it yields CASNPAGTGGRGGYTF.

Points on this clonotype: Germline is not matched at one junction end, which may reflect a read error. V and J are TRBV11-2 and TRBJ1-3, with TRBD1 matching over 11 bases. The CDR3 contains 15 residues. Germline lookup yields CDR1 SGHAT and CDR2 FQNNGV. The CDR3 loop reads CANSPLDRGLNTIYF. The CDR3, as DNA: TGTGCCAACAGCCCTTTGGACAGGGGGCTGAACACCATATATTTT. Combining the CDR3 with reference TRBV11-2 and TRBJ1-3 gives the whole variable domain EAGVAQSPRYKIIEKRQSVAFWCNPISGHATLYWYQQILGQGPKLLIQFQNNGVVDDSQLPKDRFSAERLKGVDSTLKIQPAKLEDSAVYLCANSPLDRGLNTIYFGEGSWLTVV.

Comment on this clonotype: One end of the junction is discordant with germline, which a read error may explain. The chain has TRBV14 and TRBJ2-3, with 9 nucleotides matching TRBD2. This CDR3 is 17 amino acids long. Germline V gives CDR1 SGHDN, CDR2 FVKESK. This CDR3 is CASSQDVAGVSTVTQYF. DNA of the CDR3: TGTGCCAGCAGCCAAGATGTAGCGGGAGTGAGTACAGTTACGCAGTATTTT. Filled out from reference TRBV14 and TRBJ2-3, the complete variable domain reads EAGVTQFPSHSVIEKGQTVTLRCDPISGHDNLYWYRRVMGKEIKFLLHFVKESKQDESGMPNNRFLAERTGGTYSTLKVQPAELEDSGVYFCASSQDVAGVSTVTQYFGPGTRLTVL.

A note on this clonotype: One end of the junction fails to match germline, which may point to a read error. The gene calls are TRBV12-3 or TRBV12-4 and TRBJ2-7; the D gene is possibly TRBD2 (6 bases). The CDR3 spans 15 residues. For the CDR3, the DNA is TGTGCCAGCACCGAATCGGGACTGGCTTTTTACGAGCACTACTTC. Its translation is CASTESGLAFYEHYF.

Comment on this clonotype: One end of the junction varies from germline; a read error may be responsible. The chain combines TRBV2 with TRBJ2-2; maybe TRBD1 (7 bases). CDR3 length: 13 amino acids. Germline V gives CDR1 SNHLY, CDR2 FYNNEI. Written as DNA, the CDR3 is TGTGTCAGCACAGGGGACTGGGCCGGGGAGCTGTTTTTT. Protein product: CVSTGDWAGELFF.

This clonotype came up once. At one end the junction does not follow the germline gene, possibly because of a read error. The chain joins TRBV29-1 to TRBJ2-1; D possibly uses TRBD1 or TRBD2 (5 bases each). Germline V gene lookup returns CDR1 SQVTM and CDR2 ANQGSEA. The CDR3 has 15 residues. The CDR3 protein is CSAGPSSSSYNEQFF. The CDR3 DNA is TGCAGCGCGGGGCCTTCTTCCAGCTCCTACAATGAGCAGTTTTTC.

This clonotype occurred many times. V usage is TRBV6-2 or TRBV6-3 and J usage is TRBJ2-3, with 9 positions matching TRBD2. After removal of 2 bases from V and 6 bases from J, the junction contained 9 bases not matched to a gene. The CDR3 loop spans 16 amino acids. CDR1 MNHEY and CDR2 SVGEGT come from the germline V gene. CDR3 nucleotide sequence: TGTGCCAGCAGTTACACGGGCGGGAGGGGTCCCGATACGCAGTATTTT. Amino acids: CASSYTGGRGPDTQYF.

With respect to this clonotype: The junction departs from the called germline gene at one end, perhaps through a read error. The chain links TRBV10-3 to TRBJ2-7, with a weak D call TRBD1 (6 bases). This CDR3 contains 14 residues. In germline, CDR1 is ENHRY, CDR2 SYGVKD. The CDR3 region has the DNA TGTACCATCAGTTCCGGGACACGGATCTACGAGCAGTACTTC. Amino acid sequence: CTISSGTRIYEQYF.

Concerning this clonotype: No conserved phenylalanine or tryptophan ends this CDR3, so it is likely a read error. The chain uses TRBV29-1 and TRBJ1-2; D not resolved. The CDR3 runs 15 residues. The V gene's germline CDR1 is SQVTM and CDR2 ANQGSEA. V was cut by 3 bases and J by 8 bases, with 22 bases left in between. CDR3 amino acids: CSVEVQAEVSYGYTL. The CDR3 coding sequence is TGCAGCGTTGAGGTTCAAGCGGAAGTTAGCTACGGCTACACCCTC.

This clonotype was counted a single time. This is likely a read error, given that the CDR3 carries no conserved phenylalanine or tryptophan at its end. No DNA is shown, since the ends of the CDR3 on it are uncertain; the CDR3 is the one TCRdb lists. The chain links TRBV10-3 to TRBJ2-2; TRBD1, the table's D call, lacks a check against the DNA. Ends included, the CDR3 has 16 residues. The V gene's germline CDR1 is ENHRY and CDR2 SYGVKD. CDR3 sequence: CAISVGGTANTGELLS.

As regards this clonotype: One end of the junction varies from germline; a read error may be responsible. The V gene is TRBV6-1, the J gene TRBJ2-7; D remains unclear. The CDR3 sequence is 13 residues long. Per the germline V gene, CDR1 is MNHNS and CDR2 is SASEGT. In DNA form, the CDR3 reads TGTGCCAGCAGTCGACATGTGGCCTACGAGCAGTGCTTC. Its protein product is CASSRHVAYEQCF.

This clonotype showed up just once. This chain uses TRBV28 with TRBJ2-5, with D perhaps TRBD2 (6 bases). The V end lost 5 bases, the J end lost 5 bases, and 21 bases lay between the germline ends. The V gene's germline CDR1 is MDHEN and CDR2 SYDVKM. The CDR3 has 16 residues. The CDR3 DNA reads TGTGCCAGCAGTCAGCCCCCGGTACTAGCAACGGAGACCCAGTACTTC. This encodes CASSQPPVLATETQYF.

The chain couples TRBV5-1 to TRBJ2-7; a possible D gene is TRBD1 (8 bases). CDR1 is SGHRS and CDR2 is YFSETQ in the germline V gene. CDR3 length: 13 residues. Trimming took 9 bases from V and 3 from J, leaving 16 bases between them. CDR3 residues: CATRTGGGYEQYF. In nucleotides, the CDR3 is TGCGCCACCCGAACAGGGGGGGGCTACGAGCAGTACTTC.

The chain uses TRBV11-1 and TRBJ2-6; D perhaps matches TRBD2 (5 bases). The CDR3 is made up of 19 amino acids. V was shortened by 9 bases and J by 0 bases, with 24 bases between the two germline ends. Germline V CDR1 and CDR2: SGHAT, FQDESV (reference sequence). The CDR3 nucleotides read TGTGCCAGGAGCCCCCGGGGTAGCTGTGTTAACTCTGGGGCCAACGTCCTGACTTTC. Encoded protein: CARSPRGSCVNSGANVLTF.